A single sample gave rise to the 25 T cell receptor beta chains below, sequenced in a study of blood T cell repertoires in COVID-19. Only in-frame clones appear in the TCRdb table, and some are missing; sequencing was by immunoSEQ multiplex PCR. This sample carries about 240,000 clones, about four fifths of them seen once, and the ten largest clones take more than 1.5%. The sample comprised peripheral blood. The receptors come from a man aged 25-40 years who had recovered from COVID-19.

The CDR3 is CSVVRLRGGYTF. The CDR3 DNA follows: TGCAGCGTTGTAAGGCTACGCGGTGGCTACACCTTC. V usage is TRBV29-1 and J usage is TRBJ1-2; the D is unclear. Germline V gene sequence: CDR1 SQVTM, CDR2 ANQGSEA. This CDR3 has 12 amino acids. Trimming cost V 4 bases and J 7 bases, with 13 bases left between them.

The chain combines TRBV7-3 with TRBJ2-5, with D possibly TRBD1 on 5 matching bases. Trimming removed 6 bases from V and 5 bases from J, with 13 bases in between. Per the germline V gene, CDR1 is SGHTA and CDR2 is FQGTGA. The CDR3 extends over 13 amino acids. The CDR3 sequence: CASSSGLGETQYF. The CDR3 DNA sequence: TGTGCCAGCAGTTCAGGGCTCGGTGAGACCCAGTACTTC.

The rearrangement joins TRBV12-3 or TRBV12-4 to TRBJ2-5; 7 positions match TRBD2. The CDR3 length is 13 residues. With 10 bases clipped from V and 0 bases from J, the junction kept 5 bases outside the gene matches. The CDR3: CATSGGDQETQYF. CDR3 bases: TGTGCCACATCGGGGGGAGACCAAGAGACCCAGTACTTC.

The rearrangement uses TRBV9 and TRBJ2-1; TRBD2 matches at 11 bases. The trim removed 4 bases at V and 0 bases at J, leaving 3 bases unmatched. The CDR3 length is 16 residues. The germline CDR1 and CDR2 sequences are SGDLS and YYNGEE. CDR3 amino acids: CASSMTSGASYNEQFF. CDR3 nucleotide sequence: TGTGCCAGCAGCATGACTAGCGGGGCCTCCTACAATGAGCAGTTCTTC.

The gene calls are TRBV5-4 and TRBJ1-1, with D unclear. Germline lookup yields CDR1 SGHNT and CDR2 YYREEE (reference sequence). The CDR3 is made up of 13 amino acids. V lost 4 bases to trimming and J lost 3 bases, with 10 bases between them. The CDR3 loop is CASSTKPDTEAFF. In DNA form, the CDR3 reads TGTGCCAGCAGCACTAAACCCGACACTGAAGCTTTCTTT.

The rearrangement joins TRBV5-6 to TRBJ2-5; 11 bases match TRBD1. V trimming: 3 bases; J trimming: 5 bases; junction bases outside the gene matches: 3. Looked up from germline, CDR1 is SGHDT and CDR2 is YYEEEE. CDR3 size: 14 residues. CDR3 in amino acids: CASSSGTGGETQYF. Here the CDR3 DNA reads TGTGCCAGCAGCTCAGGGACAGGGGGGGAGACCCAGTACTTC.

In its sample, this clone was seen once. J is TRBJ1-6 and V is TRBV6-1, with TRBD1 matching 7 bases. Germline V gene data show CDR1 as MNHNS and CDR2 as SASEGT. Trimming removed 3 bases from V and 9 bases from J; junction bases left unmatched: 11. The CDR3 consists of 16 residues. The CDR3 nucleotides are TGTGCCAGCAGTGACCAATACAGGGGTGGTGGTTCACCCCTCCACTTT. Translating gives CASSDQYRGGGSPLHF.

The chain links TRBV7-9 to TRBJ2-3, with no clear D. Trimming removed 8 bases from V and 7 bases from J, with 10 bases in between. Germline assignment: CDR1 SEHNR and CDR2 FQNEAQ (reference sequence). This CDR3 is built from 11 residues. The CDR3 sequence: CASAARNTQYF. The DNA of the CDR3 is TGTGCCAGCGCGGCTCGAAATACGCAGTATTTT.

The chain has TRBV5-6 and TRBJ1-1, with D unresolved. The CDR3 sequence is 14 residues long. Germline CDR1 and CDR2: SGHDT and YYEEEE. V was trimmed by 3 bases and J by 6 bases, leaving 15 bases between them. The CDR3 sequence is CASSSSRENSEAFF. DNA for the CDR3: TGTGCCAGCAGCTCATCCCGGGAGAATTCTGAAGCTTTCTTT.

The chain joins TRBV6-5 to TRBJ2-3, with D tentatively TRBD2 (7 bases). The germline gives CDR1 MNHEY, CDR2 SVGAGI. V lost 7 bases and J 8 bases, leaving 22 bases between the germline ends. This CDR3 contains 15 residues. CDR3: CASTHEDRGAGTQYF. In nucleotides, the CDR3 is TGTGCCAGCACCCACGAGGACCGGGGGGCAGGTACGCAGTATTTT.

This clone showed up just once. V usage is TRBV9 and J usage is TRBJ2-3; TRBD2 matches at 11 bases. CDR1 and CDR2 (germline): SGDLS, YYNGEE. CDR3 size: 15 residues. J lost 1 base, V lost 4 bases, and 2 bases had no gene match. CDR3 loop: CASSTGLAGTDTQYF. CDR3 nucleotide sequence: TGTGCCAGCAGCACGGGACTAGCGGGCACAGATACGCAGTATTTT.

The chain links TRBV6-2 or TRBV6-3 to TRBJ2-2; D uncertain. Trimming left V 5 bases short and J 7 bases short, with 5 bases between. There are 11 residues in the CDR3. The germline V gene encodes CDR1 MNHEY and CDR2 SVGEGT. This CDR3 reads CASSRDGELFF. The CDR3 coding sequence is TGTGCCAGCAGTCGAGACGGGGAGCTGTTTTTT.

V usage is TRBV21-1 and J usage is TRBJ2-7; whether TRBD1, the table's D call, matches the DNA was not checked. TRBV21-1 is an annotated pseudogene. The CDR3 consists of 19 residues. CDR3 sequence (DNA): TGTGCCAGCAGCAAAGAGGGGTTCGTGCTTGGGGCCCCAACCTACGAGCAGTACGTC. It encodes CASSKEGFVLGAPTYEQYV.

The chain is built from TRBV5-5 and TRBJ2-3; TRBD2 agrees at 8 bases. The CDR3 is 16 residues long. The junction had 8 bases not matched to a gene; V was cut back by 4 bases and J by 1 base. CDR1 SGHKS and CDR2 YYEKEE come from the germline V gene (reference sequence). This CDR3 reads CASSREGGWGTDTQYF. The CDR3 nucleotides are TGTGCCAGCAGCCGGGAGGGTGGCTGGGGCACAGATACGCAGTATTTT.

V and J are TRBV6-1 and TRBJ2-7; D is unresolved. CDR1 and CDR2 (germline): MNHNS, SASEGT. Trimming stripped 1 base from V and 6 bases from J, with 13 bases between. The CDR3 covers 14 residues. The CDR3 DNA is TGTGCCAGCAGTGAAGTCGTTTCCTCGGGCGAGCAGTACTTC. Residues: CASSEVVSSGEQYF.

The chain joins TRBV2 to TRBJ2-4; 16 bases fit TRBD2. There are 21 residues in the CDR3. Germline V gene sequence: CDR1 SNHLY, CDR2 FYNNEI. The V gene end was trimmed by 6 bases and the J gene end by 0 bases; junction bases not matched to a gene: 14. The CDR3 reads CASRKTGTSGGARVAKNIQYF. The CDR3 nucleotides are TGTGCCAGCAGGAAAACCGGGACTAGCGGGGGGGCGAGGGTAGCCAAAAACATTCAGTACTTC. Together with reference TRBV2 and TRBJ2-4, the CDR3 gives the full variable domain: EPEVTQTPSHQVTQMGQEVILRCVPISNHLYFYWYRQILGQKVEFLVSFYNNEISEKSEIFDDQFSVERPDGSNFTLKIRSTKLEDSAMYFCASRKTGTSGGARVAKNIQYFGAGTRLSVL.

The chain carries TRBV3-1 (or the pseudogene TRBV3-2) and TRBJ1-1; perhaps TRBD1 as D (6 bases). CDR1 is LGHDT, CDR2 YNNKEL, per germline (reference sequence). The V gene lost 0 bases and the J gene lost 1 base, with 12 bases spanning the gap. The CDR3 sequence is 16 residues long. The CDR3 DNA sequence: TGTGCCAGCAGCCAAGACGGACAGCCAAAGAACACTGAAGCTTTCTTT. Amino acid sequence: CASSQDGQPKNTEAFF.

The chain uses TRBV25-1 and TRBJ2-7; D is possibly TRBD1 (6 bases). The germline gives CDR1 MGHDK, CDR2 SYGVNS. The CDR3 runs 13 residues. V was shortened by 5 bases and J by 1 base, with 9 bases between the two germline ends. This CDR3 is CASSPGESYEQYV. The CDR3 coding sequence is TGTGCCAGCAGTCCAGGGGAGTCCTACGAGCAGTACGTC.

Written as DNA, the CDR3 is TGTGCCAGCAGCTTATACGCAGGGGGCGAGGAGACCCAGTACTTC. Translated, it gives CASSLYAGGEETQYF. This chain connects TRBV7-3 to TRBJ2-5, with 8 positions matching TRBD1. V gave up 2 bases and J gave up 5 bases; unmatched junction bases: 7. In germline, CDR1 is SGHTA, CDR2 FQGTGA. CDR3 length: 15 residues.

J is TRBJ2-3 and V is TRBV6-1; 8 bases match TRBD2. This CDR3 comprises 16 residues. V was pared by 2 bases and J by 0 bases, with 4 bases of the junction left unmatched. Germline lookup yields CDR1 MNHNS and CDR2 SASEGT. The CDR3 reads CASSERLAGSTDTQYF. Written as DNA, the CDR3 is TGTGCCAGCAGTGAAAGGTTAGCGGGGAGCACAGATACGCAGTATTTT.

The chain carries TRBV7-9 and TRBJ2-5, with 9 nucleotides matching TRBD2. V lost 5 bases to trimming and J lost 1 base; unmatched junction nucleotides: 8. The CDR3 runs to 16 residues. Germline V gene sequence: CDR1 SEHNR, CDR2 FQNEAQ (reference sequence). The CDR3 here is CASSLTLAGIQETQYF. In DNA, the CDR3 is TGTGCCAGCAGCCTCACGCTAGCGGGGATCCAAGAGACCCAGTACTTC. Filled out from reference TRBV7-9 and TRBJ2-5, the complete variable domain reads DTGVSQNPRHKITKRGQNVTFRCDPISEHNRLYWYRQTLGQGPEFLTYFQNEAQLEKSRLLSDRFSAERPKGSFSTLEIQRTEQGDSAMYLCASSLTLAGIQETQYFGPGTRLLVL.

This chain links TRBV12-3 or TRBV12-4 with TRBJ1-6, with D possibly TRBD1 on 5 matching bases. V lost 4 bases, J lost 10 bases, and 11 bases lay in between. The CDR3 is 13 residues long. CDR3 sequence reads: CASSSGWRSPLHF. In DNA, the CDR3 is TGTGCCAGCAGTTCAGGGTGGAGATCACCCCTCCACTTT.

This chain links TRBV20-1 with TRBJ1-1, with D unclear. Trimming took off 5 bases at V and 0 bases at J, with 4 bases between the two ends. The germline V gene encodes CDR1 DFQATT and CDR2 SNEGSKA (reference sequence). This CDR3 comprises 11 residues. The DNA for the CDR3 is TGCAGTGCTCGGTTGAACACTGAAGCTTTCTTT. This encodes CSARLNTEAFF.

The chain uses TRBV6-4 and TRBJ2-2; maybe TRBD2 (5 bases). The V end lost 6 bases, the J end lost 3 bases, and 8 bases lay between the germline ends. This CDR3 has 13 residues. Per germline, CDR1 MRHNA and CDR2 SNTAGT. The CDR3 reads CASSPEDTGELFF. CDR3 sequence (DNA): TGTGCCAGCAGCCCGGAGGACACCGGGGAGCTGTTTTTT.

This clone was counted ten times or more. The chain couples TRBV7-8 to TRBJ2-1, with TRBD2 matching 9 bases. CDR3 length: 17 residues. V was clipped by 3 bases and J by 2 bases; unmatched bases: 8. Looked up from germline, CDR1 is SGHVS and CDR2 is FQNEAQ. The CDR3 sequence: CASSFSSGGLTYNEQFF. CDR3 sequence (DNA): TGTGCCAGCAGCTTCAGTAGCGGGGGCCTAACCTACAATGAGCAGTTCTTC.